This entry lists 26 T cell receptor beta chains sequenced from one sample in a study of T cells in narcolepsy. The protocol was immunoSEQ multiplex PCR, while the TCRdb copy is restricted to in-frame clones and leaves out a portion. The sample shows tens of thousands of clones, just under 85% of them seen only once. The sequenced material came from CD45RA- memory CD4+ T cells from PBMCs. Every receptor here comes from a human donor with narcolepsy.

The rearrangement uses TRBV7-2 and TRBJ2-2; D is perhaps TRBD2 (5 bases). This CDR3 contains 13 residues. Trimming removed 1 base at V and 6 bases at J, with 6 bases between. Germline CDR1 and CDR2: SGHTA and FQGNSA. Written as DNA, the CDR3 is TGTGCCAGCAGCTTAGGAGGGTCCGGGGAGCTGTTTTTT. It specifies CASSLGGSGELFF.

This rearrangement joins TRBV27 to TRBJ2-6, with 9 bases fitting TRBD1. Losses at the gene ends were 5 bases for V and 1 base for J; bases not matched to a gene: 6. The CDR3 is 17 amino acids. Germline V lookup: CDR1 MNHEY, CDR2 SMNVEV (reference sequence). CDR3 nucleotide sequence: TGTGCCAGCAGTAACAGGGGGCTTAGTTCTGGGGCCAACGTCCTGACTTTC. This encodes CASSNRGLSSGANVLTF.

In nucleotides, the CDR3 is TGTGCCAGTAGTCCTTATCGGACTAGCGGGGGCGTTTCGCAGTACTTC. This encodes CASSPYRTSGGVSQYF. The chain uses TRBV19 and TRBJ2-7; 13 nucleotides line up with TRBD2. This CDR3 has 16 amino acids. The V and J ends lost 5 bases and 9 bases, in that order; junction bases with no gene match: 13. The germline V gene encodes CDR1 LNHDA and CDR2 SQIVND (reference sequence).

The chain links TRBV11-3 to TRBJ2-7; D unclear. V lost 5 bases and J lost 3, with 14 bases in between. The CDR3 loop spans 14 amino acids. Germline CDR1 SGHNT, CDR2 YENEEA. CDR3 protein: CASSTLQLRYEQYF. The CDR3 DNA follows: TGTGCCAGCAGCACTCTACAGCTACGCTACGAGCAGTACTTC.

The chain links TRBV10-3 to TRBJ2-2; D remains ambiguous. Germline V CDR1 and CDR2: ENHRY, SYGVKD. V lost 3 bases and J lost 6, with 5 bases in between. The CDR3 sequence is 12 residues long. The CDR3 DNA sequence: TGTGCCATCAGTGATTTGTCCGGGGAGCTGTTTTTT. This gives the protein CAISDLSGELFF.

This clone has just one count. J is TRBJ1-2 and V is TRBV6-6; 7 nucleotides align to TRBD1. Germline CDR1 and CDR2: MNHNY and SVGAGI (reference sequence). This CDR3 region has 13 residues. The V gene end was trimmed by 5 bases and the J gene end by 2 bases; junction bases not matched to a gene: 2. The CDR3 DNA reads TGTGCCAGCAGTCCGGGACAGAACTATGGCTACACCTTC. Translating it yields CASSPGQNYGYTF.

Notes on this clone: Other DNA sequences in the same sample also yield this CDR3. The rearrangement uses TRBV5-1 and TRBJ1-2, with 7 bases aligning to TRBD1. Germline V CDR1 and CDR2: SGHRS, YFSETQ. The CDR3 runs to 15 residues. Unmatched junction bases numbered 11, after V lost 3 bases and J lost 6 bases. The CDR3 reads CASSSRTGGSNGYTF. In DNA form, the CDR3 reads TGCGCCAGCAGCTCCCGGACAGGAGGCTCTAATGGCTACACCTTC.

The chain has TRBV18 and TRBJ1-1; D perhaps matches TRBD1 (5 bases). The CDR3 totals 13 residues. Trimming left V 3 bases short and J 10 bases short, with 15 bases between. Germline-derived CDR1 and CDR2 are KGHSH and LQKENI. The CDR3 spells CASSPSDSRRAFF. The CDR3 region has the DNA TGTGCCAGCTCACCTTCAGACAGTCGTAGAGCTTTCTTT.

This chain uses TRBV19 with TRBJ1-2; 11 positions agree with TRBD1. This CDR3 is 17 amino acids long. Germline values: CDR1 LNHDA, CDR2 SQIVND (reference sequence). Germline trimming cut 5 bases from V and 0 bases from J; bases unmatched to any gene: 8. CDR3 sequence (DNA): TGTGCCAGTAGTGCGTGGGACAGGGGGAAATCTAACTATGGCTACACCTTC. Its protein product is CASSAWDRGKSNYGYTF.

This clone has only one observation. The junction does not match germline at one end; this may be a read error. J is TRBJ2-7 and V is TRBV19; 10 nucleotides align to TRBD1. The CDR3 extends over 13 amino acids. Germline CDR1 and CDR2: LNHDA and SQIVND (reference sequence). The CDR3 reads CARGTGATYEQYF. The CDR3 coding sequence is TGCGCCCGAGGGACAGGGGCTACCTACGAGCAGTACTTC.

The rearrangement uses TRBV5-5 and TRBJ2-5, with TRBD2 identical over 10 bases. The CDR3 has 17 amino acids. Germline assignment: CDR1 SGHKS and CDR2 YYEKEE (reference sequence). The V gene end was trimmed by 2 bases and the J gene end by 4 bases; junction bases not matched to a gene: 11. The CDR3 region has the DNA TGTGCCAGCAGCTTAGGCCTAGCGGGAGTGATTTTAGAGACCCAGTACTTC. This gives the protein CASSLGLAGVILETQYF.

J is TRBJ2-1 and V is TRBV27; 7 positions match TRBD2. V lost 4 bases, J lost 9 bases, and 6 bases stayed unmatched. CDR3 length: 13 residues. CDR1 MNHEY and CDR2 SMNVEV come from the germline V gene (reference sequence). CDR3 residues: CASSSLSSGEQFF. For the CDR3, the DNA is TGTGCCAGCAGTTCCCTCTCTAGCGGTGAGCAGTTCTTC.

This clone has just one count. The chain is built from TRBV14 and TRBJ1-2; D gene unclear. Germline V lookup: CDR1 SGHDN, CDR2 FVKESK. V was clipped by 6 bases and J by 6 bases, with 17 bases between them. This CDR3 is 14 amino acids long. The CDR3 loop is CASRKGGLEDGYTF. The CDR3 coding sequence is TGTGCCAGCAGGAAGGGCGGCCTGGAGGATGGCTACACCTTC.

V and J are TRBV21-1 and TRBJ1-3. TRBV21-1 is marked as a pseudogene. CDR3 size: 20 residues. The CDR3 nucleotides are TGTGCCAGCAGCAAAACTATCCCCGGGAGCAAGGACTTCTCTGGAAACACCATATATTTT. It yields the protein CASSKTIPGSKDFSGNTIYF.

The chain uses TRBV7-2 and TRBJ2-7, with 11 bases fitting TRBD1. Germline CDR1 reads SGHTA; CDR2 reads FQGNSA. The trim removed 2 bases at V and 5 bases at J, leaving 5 bases unmatched. CDR3 length: 15 amino acids. The CDR3, as DNA: TGTGCCAGCAGCTTACGCCGGGACAGGGGGAACGAGCAGTACTTC. It encodes CASSLRRDRGNEQYF. Full variable domain (missing parts from reference TRBV7-2 and TRBJ2-7): GAGVSQSPSNKVTEKGKDVELRCDPISGHTALYWYRQSLGQGLEFLIYFQGNSAPDKSGLPSDRFSAERTGGSVSTLTIQRTQQEDSAVYLCASSLRRDRGNEQYFGPGTRLTVT.

V gene TRBV7-2 combines with J gene TRBJ2-1; 7 bases line up with TRBD2. CDR1 and CDR2 (germline): SGHTA, FQGNSA. This CDR3 is 16 amino acids long. Germline trimming cut 3 bases from V and 0 bases from J; bases unmatched to any gene: 5. CDR3 nucleotides: TGTGCCAGCAGCTTGGGCGGGAGTGGCTCCTACAATGAGCAGTTCTTC. Translation: CASSLGGSGSYNEQFF.

This clone has only one observation. V gene TRBV4-3 combines with J gene TRBJ2-7, with 7 bases aligning to TRBD2. V lost 0 bases to trimming and J lost 2 bases; unmatched junction nucleotides: 4. The CDR3 contains 15 residues. Germline assignment: CDR1 LGHNA and CDR2 YSLEER. CDR3 sequence (DNA): TGCGCCAGCAGCCAAGAGCGGGGGAGCCCCTACGAGCAGTACTTC. The encoded protein is CASSQERGSPYEQYF.

The V call is TRBV6-1, the J call TRBJ2-1; TRBD1 might be the D (6 bases). Trimming shortened V by 5 bases and J by 11 bases, and 10 bases separated the two germline ends. The CDR3 extends over 11 amino acids. The germline CDR1 and CDR2 sequences are MNHNS and SASEGT. Here the CDR3 reads CASSSTGQQFF. Written as DNA, the CDR3 is TGTGCCAGCAGTTCGACAGGTCAGCAGTTCTTC.

V and J are TRBV28 and TRBJ2-1, with TRBD2 matching over 14 bases. The germline V gene encodes CDR1 MDHEN and CDR2 SYDVKM. This CDR3 is 16 amino acids long. V lost 6 bases to trimming and J lost 10 bases; unmatched junction nucleotides: 11. CDR3 DNA sequence: TGTGCCAGCAGGGCATCGGGACTAGCGGGAGTCTTCGAGCAGTTCTTC. Translated: CASRASGLAGVFEQFF. Variable domain in full (rest from reference TRBV28 and TRBJ2-1): DVKVTQSSRYLVKRTGEKVFLECVQDMDHENMFWYRQDPGLGLRLIYFSYDVKMKEKGDIPEGYSVSREKKERFSLILESASTNQTSMYLCASRASGLAGVFEQFFGPGTRLTVL.

The CDR3 sequence: CASSQEAGMSGNTIYF. The CDR3 DNA reads as TGTGCCAGCAGCCAAGAAGCCGGTATGTCTGGAAACACCATATATTTT. The chain recombines TRBV4-2 with TRBJ1-3, with no clear D. This CDR3 has 16 residues. Trimming left V 0 bases short and J 1 base short, with 10 bases between. From germline, CDR1 is LGHNA and CDR2 YNFKEQ.

This chain uses TRBV6-5 with TRBJ2-6; D may be TRBD1 or TRBD2 (5 bases each). The ends were cut back, 4 bases at V and 8 bases at J, with 6 bases in the middle. Germline V CDR1 and CDR2: MNHEY, SVGAGI. CDR3 length equals 12 residues. CDR3 in amino acids: CASSSGPNVLTF. The CDR3 bases are TGTGCCAGCAGTTCGGGACCCAACGTCCTGACTTTC.

This sequence joins TRBV2 and TRBJ1-5; maybe TRBD1 (5 bases). From germline, CDR1 is SNHLY and CDR2 FYNNEI. This CDR3 is 18 amino acids long. V was cut by 1 base and J by 3 bases, with 19 bases left in between. The CDR3 region is CASSEGSRGDRSNQPQHF. The DNA of the CDR3 is TGTGCCAGCAGTGAAGGAAGCCGGGGGGATAGGTCCAATCAGCCCCAGCATTTT.

The CDR3 coding sequence is TGCGCCAGCAGCCAATCAGCGGGAGGGCGGGCCTACGAGCAGTACTTC. Protein: CASSQSAGGRAYEQYF. The chain links TRBV4-1 to TRBJ2-7; TRBD2 agrees at 10 bases. The germline V gene has CDR1 MGHRA and CDR2 YSYEKL. The CDR3 is 16 residues long. V shed 2 bases, J shed 2 bases, and the junction held 6 bases outside the gene matches.

The rearrangement links TRBV2 to TRBJ2-3; D is unclear. V lost 10 bases, J lost 1 base, and 12 bases lay in between. This CDR3 comprises 13 residues. Germline V gene data show CDR1 as SNHLY and CDR2 as FYNNEI. The CDR3 DNA reads as TGTGCCACCGGACCGGTGGGCACAGATACGCAGTATTTT. Protein product: CATGPVGTDTQYF.

V usage is TRBV27 and J usage is TRBJ2-1, with TRBD2 identical over 7 bases. This CDR3 has 19 amino acids. The germline gives CDR1 MNHEY, CDR2 SMNVEV (reference sequence). The V segment lost 6 bases and the J segment 12 bases; nucleotides outside the gene matches: 29. For the CDR3, the DNA is TGTGCCAGCAGCCCCAGCTCCTTAACCGGGACTACCCTAACACCGCGGCAGTTCTTC. Its protein product is CASSPSSLTGTTLTPRQFF.

This clone was seen a few times. The chain links TRBV19 to TRBJ2-1; 7 bases map to TRBD2. CDR3 length equals 17 residues. J was trimmed by 4 bases and V by 4 bases; bases with no gene match: 13. The V gene's germline CDR1 is LNHDA and CDR2 SQIVND (reference sequence). CDR3 in amino acids: CASSKPQSGVTYNEQFF. CDR3 DNA: TGTGCCAGTAGTAAACCCCAGAGCGGGGTAACTTACAATGAGCAGTTCTTC.